These 25 T cell receptor beta chains were all obtained from the same sample, sequenced in a study of beta chain features in type 1 diabetes. The authors reverse transcribed all of the isolated RNA, so sequencing captured expressed TCRB transcripts. The data were produced by immunoSEQ multiplex PCR, yet TCRdb's version contains in-frame clones alone and is incomplete. Among 150,000 or so clones listed, approximately 10% were seen once. Sequencing used central memory CD4+ T cells from blood. All receptors derive from a woman in her forties in good health.

This chain connects TRBV11-3 to TRBJ2-1; the match to TRBD2 covers 10 bases. CDR1 SGHNT and CDR2 YENEEA come from the germline V gene. V trimming: 7 bases; J trimming: 3 bases; junction bases outside the gene matches: 9. The CDR3 length is 16 residues. The CDR3 coding sequence is TGTGCCAGCATCCGACTGACTAGCGGGCGCTACAATGAGCAGTTCTTC. Translation gives CASIRLTSGRYNEQFF.

This clone was recorded many times. Written as DNA, the CDR3 is TGTGCCACCAGCCGAGCGTCCGATGAGCAGTTCTTC. It encodes CATSRASDEQFF. This chain links TRBV15 with TRBJ2-1; no firm D call. V lost 5 bases to trimming and J lost 8 bases, with 10 bases between them. CDR3 size: 12 residues. CDR1 is LNHNV and CDR2 is YYDKDF in the germline V gene (reference sequence).

The J gene is TRBJ2-5, the V gene TRBV7-2; D possibly corresponds to TRBD1 (5 bases). V shed 5 bases and J shed 0 bases, with 7 bases lying between them. The CDR3 runs 13 residues. CDR1 and CDR2 (germline): SGHTA, FQGNSA. The CDR3 bases are TGTGCCAGCAGCCAGGGAAACCAAGAGACCCAGTACTTC. This sequence encodes CASSQGNQETQYF.

V gene TRBV7-2 combines with J gene TRBJ2-1; no firm D call. From germline, CDR1 is SGHTA and CDR2 FQGNSA. This CDR3 has 12 residues. Trimming stripped 1 base from V and 10 bases from J, with 8 bases between. CDR3: CASSLGMREQFF. DNA of the CDR3: TGTGCCAGCAGCTTAGGTATGAGGGAGCAGTTCTTC.

This clone was seen a handful of times. This chain connects TRBV4-2 to TRBJ1-2, with TRBD1 matching over 7 bases. CDR1 is LGHNA, CDR2 YNFKEQ, per germline. Trimming took 1 base from V and 3 from J; bases not matched to a gene: 8. The length of the CDR3 is 16 residues. CDR3 bases: TGTGCCAGCAGCCAAGCTCAGGGGGAAGGTCACTATGGCTACACCTTC. Its protein product is CASSQAQGEGHYGYTF.

Only a few counts were recorded for this clone. The chain joins TRBV4-1 to TRBJ2-7; 8 bases are a match to TRBD1. The CDR3 is 17 residues long. The germline V gene encodes CDR1 MGHRA and CDR2 YSYEKL. V was clipped by 5 bases and J by 4 bases; unmatched bases: 16. CDR3 coding DNA: TGCGCCAGCAGCGAACCGGAGGGGAGGACAGGGTGGTACGAGCAGTACTTC. It codes for CASSEPEGRTGWYEQYF.

This clone was seen a few times. This chain uses TRBV10-3 with TRBJ2-7; D ambiguous. The CDR3 consists of 11 residues. V lost 4 bases to trimming and J lost 3 bases, with 4 bases between them. The germline V gene encodes CDR1 ENHRY and CDR2 SYGVKD. Here the CDR3 reads CAISVNYEQYF. The CDR3 DNA reads TGTGCCATCAGTGTAAACTACGAGCAGTACTTC.

The sample holds a few counts of this clone. The rearrangement links TRBV19 to TRBJ2-3; D possibly corresponds to TRBD2 (7 bases). There are 14 residues in the CDR3. Germline V lookup: CDR1 LNHDA, CDR2 SQIVND (reference sequence). Trimming stripped 7 bases from V and 2 bases from J, with 13 bases between. CDR3 bases: TGTGCCAGTAAACGGGGGGCTGACACAGATACGCAGTATTTT. Translation gives CASKRGADTDTQYF.

There are a few counts of this clone. This chain links TRBV6-6 with TRBJ2-1; no clear D gene. V was pared by 1 base and J by 6 bases, with 10 bases between. CDR1 MNHNY and CDR2 SVGAGI come from the germline V gene (reference sequence). The CDR3 spans 14 residues. The CDR3 here is CASSYLADSNEQFF. The CDR3 bases are TGTGCCAGCAGTTACTTGGCCGACTCCAATGAGCAGTTCTTC.

This clone has just a few counts. The chain uses TRBV18 and TRBJ2-3; 8 bases map to TRBD1. V dropped 3 bases and J dropped 3; count of bases not matched to a gene: 5. The CDR3 is 15 residues long. Germline lookup yields CDR1 KGHSH and CDR2 LQKENI. This chain's CDR3 is CASSPQGARTDTQYF. The CDR3 DNA follows: TGTGCCAGCTCACCCCAGGGGGCAAGAACAGATACGCAGTATTTT.

This clone was found a few times. The J gene is TRBJ1-3, the V gene TRBV7-2; D is possibly TRBD1 (5 bases). V was cut by 4 bases and J by 0 bases, with 10 bases left in between. There are 15 residues in the CDR3. In germline, CDR1 is SGHTA, CDR2 FQGNSA. The CDR3 sequence: CASSSNRRSGNTIYF. CDR3 bases: TGTGCCAGCAGCTCAAACAGGCGCTCTGGAAACACCATATATTTT. Using reference TRBV7-2 and TRBJ1-3 for the parts outside the CDR3, the full variable domain is GAGVSQSPSNKVTEKGKDVELRCDPISGHTALYWYRQSLGQGLEFLIYFQGNSAPDKSGLPSDRFSAERTGGSVSTLTIQRTQQEDSAVYLCASSSNRRSGNTIYFGEGSWLTVV.

This clone was recorded many times. The chain links TRBV4-2 to TRBJ2-5, with 7 bases that match TRBD2. Germline loops: CDR1 LGHNA, CDR2 YNFKEQ. The CDR3 has 16 residues. V shed 0 bases, J shed 2 bases, and the junction held 6 bases outside the gene matches. CDR3 DNA sequence: TGTGCCAGCAGCCAAGAAGGCGCTAGCGGACAAGAGACCCAGTACTTC. It yields the protein CASSQEGASGQETQYF.

The chain uses TRBV28 and TRBJ2-7; possibly TRBD2 for D (6 bases). CDR1 MDHEN and CDR2 SYDVKM come from the germline V gene. V was clipped by 5 bases and J by 4 bases, with 15 bases between them. The CDR3 contains 14 residues. The CDR3 is CASSPGLSAYEQYF. The CDR3 DNA is TGTGCCAGCAGTCCGGGACTGTCTGCGTACGAGCAGTACTTC. The full variable domain, rest sourced from reference TRBV28 and TRBJ2-7, is DVKVTQSSRYLVKRTGEKVFLECVQDMDHENMFWYRQDPGLGLRLIYFSYDVKMKEKGDIPEGYSVSREKKERFSLILESASTNQTSMYLCASSPGLSAYEQYFGPGTRLTVT.

This clone was picked up many times. CDR3 region: CASSSPTGGTNEQFF. The DNA for the CDR3 is TGTGCCAGCAGTTCCCCGACGGGGGGTACGAATGAGCAGTTCTTC. The rearrangement uses TRBV28 and TRBJ2-1; 7 bases are shared with TRBD2. The CDR3 contains 15 residues. Germline V gene sequence: CDR1 MDHEN, CDR2 SYDVKM. J gave up 7 bases and V 4 bases, and 10 bases lay outside the gene matches.

This clone was found a few times. This rearrangement joins TRBV6-5 to TRBJ2-5; no clear D. The CDR3 runs 14 residues. V lost 0 bases and J lost 7, with 12 bases in between. Per germline, CDR1 MNHEY and CDR2 SVGAGI. Here the CDR3 DNA reads TGTGCCAGCAGTTACTCCCAGGTGGCCGGGACCCAGTACTTC. Its translation: CASSYSQVAGTQYF.

This clone was counted between two and nine times. The chain has TRBV9 and TRBJ1-1; 9 bases align to TRBD1. This CDR3 spans 15 amino acids. CDR1 and CDR2 (germline): SGDLS, YYNGEE. V trimming: 0 bases; J trimming: 8 bases; junction bases outside the gene matches: 8. This chain's CDR3 is CASSVATGGAAEAFF. CDR3 DNA: TGTGCCAGCAGCGTAGCTACAGGGGGCGCGGCGGAAGCTTTCTTT.

V gene TRBV5-6 combines with J gene TRBJ2-3; D not certain. Per germline, CDR1 SGHDT and CDR2 YYEEEE. This CDR3 is built from 14 residues. V dropped 1 base and J dropped 2 bases, with 8 bases sitting between them. Written as DNA, the CDR3 is TGTGCCAGCAGCTTGACTGCCTCCACAGATACGCAGTATTTT. It yields the protein CASSLTASTDTQYF.

The genes are TRBV7-2 and TRBJ2-1, with TRBD2 matching over 15 bases. Germline V gene data show CDR1 as SGHTA and CDR2 as FQGNSA. With V trimmed by 5 bases and J by 7 bases, 6 bases remained unmatched. The CDR3 sequence is 16 residues long. CDR3 amino acids: CASSEWTSGGANEQFF. The CDR3 coding sequence is TGTGCCAGCAGCGAATGGACTAGCGGGGGGGCGAATGAGCAGTTCTTC. Full variable domain (rest looked up from reference TRBV7-2 and TRBJ2-1): GAGVSQSPSNKVTEKGKDVELRCDPISGHTALYWYRQSLGQGLEFLIYFQGNSAPDKSGLPSDRFSAERTGGSVSTLTIQRTQQEDSAVYLCASSEWTSGGANEQFFGPGTRLTVL.

The V gene is TRBV6-6, the J gene TRBJ2-1, with 9 bases that match TRBD2. Trimming at V came to 10 bases and at J to 5 bases, leaving 6 bases not matched to a gene. The germline gives CDR1 MNHNY, CDR2 SVGAGI (reference sequence). The CDR3 runs to 13 residues. CDR3 nucleotides: TGTGCCACGAGCGGGGGGACACACAATGAGCAGTTCTTC. It translates to CATSGGTHNEQFF.

This clone was found a few times. The chain combines TRBV18 with TRBJ1-6; 8 positions match TRBD1. The germline CDR1 and CDR2 sequences are KGHSH and LQKENI. CDR3 length: 16 amino acids. V trimming: 3 bases; J trimming: 9 bases; junction bases outside the gene matches: 10. The DNA of the CDR3 is TGTGCCAGCTCACCTCCGGGTGGCAGGGGGCTTTCACCCCTCCACTTT. Encoded protein: CASSPPGGRGLSPLHF.

The rearrangement joins TRBV28 to TRBJ1-3; D is perhaps TRBD1 (5 bases). The CDR3 runs to 16 residues. V was clipped by 2 bases and J by 0 bases, with 11 bases between them. In germline, CDR1 is MDHEN, CDR2 SYDVKM. CDR3 nucleotides: TGTGCCAGCAGTTTAAGGGGCAGGCTCTCTGGAAACACCATATATTTT. It yields the protein CASSLRGRLSGNTIYF.

The chain links TRBV7-2 to TRBJ2-2, with 10 positions matching TRBD1. Germline V CDR1 and CDR2: SGHTA, FQGNSA. Losses at the gene ends were 1 base for V and 7 bases for J; bases not matched to a gene: 6. The CDR3 loop spans 16 amino acids. The CDR3 nucleotides read TGTGCCAGCAGCTTAGTGGGACAGGGGTTGGTCGGGGAGCTGTTTTTT. It translates to CASSLVGQGLVGELFF. Complete variable domain (other parts from reference TRBV7-2 and TRBJ2-2): GAGVSQSPSNKVTEKGKDVELRCDPISGHTALYWYRQSLGQGLEFLIYFQGNSAPDKSGLPSDRFSAERTGGSVSTLTIQRTQQEDSAVYLCASSLVGQGLVGELFFGEGSRLTVL.

This clone came up a few times. This chain joins TRBV10-1 and TRBJ2-3, with D unresolved. CDR3 length equals 14 residues. Germline V CDR1 and CDR2: WNHNN, SYGVQD (reference sequence). V was clipped by 5 bases and J by 0 bases, with 9 bases between them. The CDR3 DNA reads TGCGCCAGCAGTTTTACCAGAAGCACAGATACGCAGTATTTT. Protein: CASSFTRSTDTQYF.

The V gene is TRBV4-1, the J gene TRBJ1-1; no definite D call. The CDR3 has 13 amino acids. From germline, CDR1 is MGHRA and CDR2 YSYEKL. V lost 5 bases, J lost 3 bases, and 10 bases lay in between. CDR3 DNA: TGCGCCAGCAGCTTAACCCCGGACACTGAAGCTTTCTTT. Its protein is CASSLTPDTEAFF.

This clone occurred a few times. The chain recombines TRBV20-1 with TRBJ2-1, with D possibly matching TRBD1 (5 bases). The CDR3 totals 11 residues. Germline assignment: CDR1 DFQATT and CDR2 SNEGSKA (reference sequence). V lost 3 bases and J lost 6, with 6 bases in between. The CDR3 DNA sequence: TGCAGTGCTAGTAGGGGCAATGAGCAGTTCTTC. Translating it yields CSASRGNEQFF.